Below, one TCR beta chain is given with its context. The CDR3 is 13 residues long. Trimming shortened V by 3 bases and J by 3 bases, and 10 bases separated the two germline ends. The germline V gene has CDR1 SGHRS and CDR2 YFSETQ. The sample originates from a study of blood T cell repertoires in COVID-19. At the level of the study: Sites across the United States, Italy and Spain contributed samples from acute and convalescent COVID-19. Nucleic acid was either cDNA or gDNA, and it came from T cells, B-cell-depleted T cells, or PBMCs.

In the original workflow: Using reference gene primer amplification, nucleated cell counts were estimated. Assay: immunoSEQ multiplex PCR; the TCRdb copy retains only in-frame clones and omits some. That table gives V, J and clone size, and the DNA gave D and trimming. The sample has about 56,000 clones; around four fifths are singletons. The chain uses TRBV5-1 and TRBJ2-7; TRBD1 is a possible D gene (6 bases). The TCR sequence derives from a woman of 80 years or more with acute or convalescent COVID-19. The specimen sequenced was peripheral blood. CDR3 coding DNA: TGCGCCAGCAGCTGGGACACCCGCTACGAGCAGTACTTC. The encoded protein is CASSWDTRYEQYF.